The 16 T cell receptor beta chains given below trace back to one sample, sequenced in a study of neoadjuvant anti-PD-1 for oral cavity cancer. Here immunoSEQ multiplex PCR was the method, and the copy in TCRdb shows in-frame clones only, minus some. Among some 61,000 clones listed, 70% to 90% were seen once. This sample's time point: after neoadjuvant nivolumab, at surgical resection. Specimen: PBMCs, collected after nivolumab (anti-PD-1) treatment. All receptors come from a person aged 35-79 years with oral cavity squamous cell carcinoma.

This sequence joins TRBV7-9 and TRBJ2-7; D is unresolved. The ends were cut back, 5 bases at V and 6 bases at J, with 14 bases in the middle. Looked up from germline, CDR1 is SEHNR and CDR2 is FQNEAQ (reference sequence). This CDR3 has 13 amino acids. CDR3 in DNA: TGTGCCAGCAGCATTATGAGAATGGGCGAGCAGTACTTC. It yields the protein CASSIMRMGEQYF.

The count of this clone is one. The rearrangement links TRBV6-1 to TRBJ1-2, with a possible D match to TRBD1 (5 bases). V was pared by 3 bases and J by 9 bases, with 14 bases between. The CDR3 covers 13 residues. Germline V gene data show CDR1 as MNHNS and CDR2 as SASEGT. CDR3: CASSDSGLDRYTF. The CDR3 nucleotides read TGTGCCAGCAGTGATTCGGGACTCGACCGCTACACCTTC.

This CDR3 reads CASSDTTDTQYF. As DNA, the CDR3 is TGTGCCAGCAGTGACACCACAGATACGCAGTATTTT. V gene TRBV6-1 combines with J gene TRBJ2-3; D call uncertain. The CDR3 consists of 12 residues. V was shortened by 3 bases and J by 2 bases, with 3 bases between the two germline ends. The germline V gene encodes CDR1 MNHNS and CDR2 SASEGT.

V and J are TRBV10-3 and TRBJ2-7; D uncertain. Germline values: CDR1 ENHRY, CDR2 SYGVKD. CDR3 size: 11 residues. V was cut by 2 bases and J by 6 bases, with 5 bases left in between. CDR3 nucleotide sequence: TGTGCCATCAGTGAGGGGTCCGAGCAGTACTTC. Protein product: CAISEGSEQYF.

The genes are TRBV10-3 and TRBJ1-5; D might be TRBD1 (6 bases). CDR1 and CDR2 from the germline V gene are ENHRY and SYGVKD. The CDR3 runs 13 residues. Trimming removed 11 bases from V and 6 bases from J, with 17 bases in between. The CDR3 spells CASAGGAGQPQHF. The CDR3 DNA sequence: TGTGCCTCGGCTGGGGGGGCGGGTCAGCCCCAGCATTTT.

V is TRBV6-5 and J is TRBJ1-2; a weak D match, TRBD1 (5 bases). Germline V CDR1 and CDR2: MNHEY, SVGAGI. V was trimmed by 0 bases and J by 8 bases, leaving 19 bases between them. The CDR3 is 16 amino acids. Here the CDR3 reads CASSYSEGNREGGYTF. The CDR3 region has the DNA TGTGCCAGCAGTTACTCGGAAGGGAATCGGGAGGGGGGCTACACCTTC.

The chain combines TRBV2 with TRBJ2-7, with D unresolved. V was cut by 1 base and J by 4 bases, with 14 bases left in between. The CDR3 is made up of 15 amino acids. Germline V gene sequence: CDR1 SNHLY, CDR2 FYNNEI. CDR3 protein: CASSEGPTLGYEQYF. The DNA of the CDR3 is TGTGCCAGCAGTGAAGGGCCGACGTTGGGGTACGAGCAGTACTTC.

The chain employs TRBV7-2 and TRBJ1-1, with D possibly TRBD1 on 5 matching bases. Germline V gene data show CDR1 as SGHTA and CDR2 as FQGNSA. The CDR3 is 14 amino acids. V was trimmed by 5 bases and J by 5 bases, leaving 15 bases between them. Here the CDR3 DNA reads TGTGCCAGCAGCCCTCGGGACGTTAGGACTGAAGCTTTCTTT. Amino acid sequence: CASSPRDVRTEAFF.

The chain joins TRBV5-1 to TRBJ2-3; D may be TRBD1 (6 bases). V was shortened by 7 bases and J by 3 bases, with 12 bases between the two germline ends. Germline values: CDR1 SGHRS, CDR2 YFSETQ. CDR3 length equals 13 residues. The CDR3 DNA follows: TGCGCCAGCGCTCAGGGGAATACAGATACGCAGTATTTT. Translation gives CASAQGNTDTQYF.

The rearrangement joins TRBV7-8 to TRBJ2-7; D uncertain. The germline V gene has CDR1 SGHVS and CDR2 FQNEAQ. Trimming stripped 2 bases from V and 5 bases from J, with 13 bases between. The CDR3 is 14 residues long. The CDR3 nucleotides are TGTGCCAGCAGCTTAACGTTAGGATCCGACGAGCAGTACTTC. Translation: CASSLTLGSDEQYF.

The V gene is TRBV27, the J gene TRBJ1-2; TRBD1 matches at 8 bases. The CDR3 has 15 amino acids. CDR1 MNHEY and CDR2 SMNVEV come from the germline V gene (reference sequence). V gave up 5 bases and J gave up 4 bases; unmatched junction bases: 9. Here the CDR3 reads CASSQSTGVAYGYTF. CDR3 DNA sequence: TGTGCCAGCAGTCAATCGACAGGGGTTGCCTATGGCTACACCTTC.

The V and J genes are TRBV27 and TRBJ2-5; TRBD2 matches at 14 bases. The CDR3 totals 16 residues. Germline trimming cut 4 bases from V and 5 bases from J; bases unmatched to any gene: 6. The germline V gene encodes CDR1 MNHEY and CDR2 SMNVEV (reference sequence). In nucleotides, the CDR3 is TGTGCCAGCAGTTCGCGGACTAGCGGGAGGCGGGAGACCCAGTACTTC. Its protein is CASSSRTSGRRETQYF.

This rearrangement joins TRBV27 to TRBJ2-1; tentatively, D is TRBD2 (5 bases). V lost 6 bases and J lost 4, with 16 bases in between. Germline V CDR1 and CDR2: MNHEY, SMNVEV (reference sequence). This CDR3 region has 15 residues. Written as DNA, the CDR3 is TGTGCCAGCAGCCCCGACGCGGGCACTTACAATGAGCAGTTCTTC. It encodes CASSPDAGTYNEQFF.

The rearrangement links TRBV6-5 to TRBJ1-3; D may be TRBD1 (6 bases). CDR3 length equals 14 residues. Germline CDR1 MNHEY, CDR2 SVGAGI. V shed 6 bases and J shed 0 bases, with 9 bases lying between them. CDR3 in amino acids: CASSRTVSGNTIYF. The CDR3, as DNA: TGTGCCAGCAGCAGGACAGTCTCTGGAAACACCATATATTTT.

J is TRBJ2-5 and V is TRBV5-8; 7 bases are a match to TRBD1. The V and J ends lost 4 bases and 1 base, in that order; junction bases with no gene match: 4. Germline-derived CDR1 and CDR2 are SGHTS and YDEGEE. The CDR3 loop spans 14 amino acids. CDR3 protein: CASSLDRVQETQYF. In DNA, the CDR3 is TGTGCCAGCAGCCTTGACAGGGTCCAAGAGACCCAGTACTTC.

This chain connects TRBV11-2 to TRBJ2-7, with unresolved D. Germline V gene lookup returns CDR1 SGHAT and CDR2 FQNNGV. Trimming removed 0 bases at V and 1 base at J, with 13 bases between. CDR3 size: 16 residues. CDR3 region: CASSLDLVGSSYEQYF. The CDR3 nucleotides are TGTGCCAGCAGCTTAGATCTGGTCGGCAGTTCCTACGAGCAGTACTTC.